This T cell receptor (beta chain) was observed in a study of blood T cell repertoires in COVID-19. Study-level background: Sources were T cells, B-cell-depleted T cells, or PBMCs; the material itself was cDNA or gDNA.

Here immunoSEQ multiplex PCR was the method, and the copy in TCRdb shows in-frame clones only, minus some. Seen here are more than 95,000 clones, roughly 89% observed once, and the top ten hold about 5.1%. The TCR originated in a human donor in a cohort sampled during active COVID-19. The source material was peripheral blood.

In nucleotides, the CDR3 is TGTGCCACCAGTGATTTACGGACAGGGTACCAAGAGACCCAGTACTTC. As protein: CATSDLRTGYQETQYF. This chain connects TRBV24-1 to TRBJ2-5; 8 positions match TRBD1. Looked up from germline, CDR1 is KGHDR and CDR2 is SFDVKD. The CDR3 is 16 amino acids. With V trimmed by 1 base and J by 0 bases, 3 bases remained unmatched.